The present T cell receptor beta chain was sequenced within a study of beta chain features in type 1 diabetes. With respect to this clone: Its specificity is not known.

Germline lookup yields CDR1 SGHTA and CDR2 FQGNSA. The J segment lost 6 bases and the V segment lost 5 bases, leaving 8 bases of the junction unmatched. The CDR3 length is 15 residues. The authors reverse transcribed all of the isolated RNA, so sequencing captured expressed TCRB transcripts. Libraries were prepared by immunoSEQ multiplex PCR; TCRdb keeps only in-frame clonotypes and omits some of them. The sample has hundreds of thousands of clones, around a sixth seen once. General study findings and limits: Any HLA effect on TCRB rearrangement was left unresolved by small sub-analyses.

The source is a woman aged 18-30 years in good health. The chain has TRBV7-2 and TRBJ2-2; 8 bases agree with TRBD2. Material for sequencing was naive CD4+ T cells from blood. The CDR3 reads CASSISGIRAGELFF. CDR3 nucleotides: TGTGCCAGCAGCATTAGCGGGATTAGGGCCGGGGAGCTGTTTTTT.